This TCR beta chain was observed in a study of T cell responses to AZD1222 COVID-19 vaccine. Overall study findings and caveats: Repertoires were collected only later (after the peak T cell response had occurred). Donors were mostly white British, more females; clonal diversity possibly underestimated.

The protocol was immunoSEQ multiplex PCR, while the TCRdb copy is restricted to in-frame clones and leaves out a portion. Of about 120,000 clones in the sample, 88% were seen once. Notes on this clone: The antigen remains undetermined.

This TCR derives from an adult in good health. The sequenced sample was peripheral blood, obtained on day 0 of MenACWY control vaccination.

The CDR3 is CASSYGAFQPQHF. CDR3 nucleotides: TGTGCCAGCAGTTACGGCGCTTTTCAGCCCCAGCATTTT. The chain links TRBV6-5 to TRBJ1-5; D gene ambiguous. There are 13 residues in the CDR3. Germline V gene lookup returns CDR1 MNHEY and CDR2 SVGAGI. V gave up 2 bases and J gave up 6 bases, with 8 bases separating them.